One sample yielded the 8 T cell receptor beta chains listed below, sequenced in a study of T cells in Graves' hyperthyroidism and ophthalmopathy. There were TCR beta CDR3 regions amplified from RNA transcripts. The HTBI set primed first-round TCR CDR3 RT-PCR. TCRdb fed the multiplex PCR reads into MiXCR, producing one record per CDR3 protein. The sample holds around 600,000 distinct CDR3 sequences; about 45% are singletons and the top ten take approximately 7.2%. The source material was peripheral blood or thyroid tissue (not recorded which). These receptors all stem from an adult man with Graves' disease, either hyperthyroidism or ophthalmopathy (not recorded which).

Of note for this clonotype: Possible read error: a much larger clone is one base away. The gene calls are TRBV15 and TRBJ2-7; TRBD2 might be the D (6 bases). CDR1 and CDR2 from the germline V gene are LNHNV and YYDKDF (reference sequence). V gave up 3 bases and J gave up 5 bases, with 20 bases separating them. The CDR3 sequence is 16 residues long. The CDR3 sequence is CATSRFLTSRDHEQYF. The CDR3 bases are TGTGCCACCAGCAGGTTTCTCACTAGCCGAGACCACGAGCAGTACTTC. The full variable domain, in which reference TRBV15 and TRBJ2-7 provide the parts outside the CDR3, is DAMVIQNPRYQVTQFGKPVTLSCSQTLNHNVMYWYQQKSSQAPKLLFHYYDKDFNNEADTPDNFQSRRPNTSFCFLDIRSPGLGDTAMYLCATSRFLTSRDHEQYFGPGTRLTVT.

This clonotype was detected many times. The genes are TRBV12-3 or TRBV12-4 and TRBJ1-2; unclear D gene. The V end was cut by 0 bases, the J end by 5 bases, with 7 bases between. The CDR3 sequence is 13 residues long. The CDR3 coding sequence is TGTGCCAGCAGTTTAGCGCTGGGGTATGGCTACACCTTC. Encoded protein: CASSLALGYGYTF.

This clonotype was observed a handful of times. This chain joins TRBV5-1 and TRBJ1-2; 7 bases fit TRBD1. Unmatched junction bases numbered 11, after V lost 4 bases and J lost 5 bases. Germline CDR1 is SGHRS and CDR2 is YFSETQ. CDR3 length equals 15 residues. The CDR3 here is CASSQDLRDSYGYTF. For the CDR3, the DNA is TGCGCCAGCAGCCAAGACCTCCGGGACAGTTATGGCTACACCTTC.

This clonotype has at least ten counts. The chain links TRBV29-1 to TRBJ2-2; 7 bases are shared with TRBD1. CDR3 length: 14 residues. Germline CDR1 is SQVTM and CDR2 is ANQGSEA. V lost 4 bases and J lost 1; bases outside the gene matches: 3. In DNA, the CDR3 is TGCAGCGTTGTAGGGACAGAGAACACCGGGGAGCTGTTTTTT. This sequence encodes CSVVGTENTGELFF.

The rearrangement links TRBV2 to TRBJ1-1; no reliable D call. The V gene lost 6 bases and the J gene lost 0 bases, with 11 bases spanning the gap. The germline CDR1 and CDR2 sequences are SNHLY and FYNNEI. The CDR3 totals 14 residues. The CDR3 nucleotides read TGTGCCAGCAGGGGTGACCTTGTGAACACTGAAGCTTTCTTT. Protein product: CASRGDLVNTEAFF. The whole variable domain, remainder taken from reference TRBV2 and TRBJ1-1, is EPEVTQTPSHQVTQMGQEVILRCVPISNHLYFYWYRQILGQKVEFLVSFYNNEISEKSEIFDDQFSVERPDGSNFTLKIRSTKLEDSAMYFCASRGDLVNTEAFFGQGTRLTVV.

There are a few counts of this clonotype. V gene TRBV5-1 combines with J gene TRBJ1-2, with D tentatively TRBD1 (6 bases). Germline CDR1 SGHRS, CDR2 YFSETQ. The V end was cut by 4 bases, the J end by 2 bases, with 12 bases between. CDR3 length equals 14 residues. The DNA for the CDR3 is TGCGCCAGCAGCACCTCCGGGACAAACTATGGCTACACCTTC. It is translated as CASSTSGTNYGYTF.

This clonotype has a handful of counts. The chain employs TRBV5-1 and TRBJ2-7; 7 bases agree with TRBD1. This CDR3 contains 13 residues. Trimming cost V 4 bases and J 5 bases; bases outside gene matches: 6. CDR1 and CDR2 from the germline V gene are SGHRS and YFSETQ. CDR3 sequence: CASSKNRGDEQYF. The CDR3 nucleotides are TGCGCCAGCAGCAAAAACAGGGGCGACGAGCAGTACTTC.

V and J are TRBV2 and TRBJ1-5; weak D call: TRBD1 (5 bases). V gave up 8 bases and J gave up 4 bases, with 12 bases separating them. This CDR3 has 13 residues. From germline, CDR1 is SNHLY and CDR2 FYNNEI. CDR3 sequence reads: CASARGPNQPQHF. In DNA form, the CDR3 reads TGTGCCAGCGCGAGGGGACCAAATCAGCCCCAGCATTTT.